These 28 T cell receptor beta chains share one sample of origin, sequenced in a study of T cells in Graves' hyperthyroidism and ophthalmopathy. TCR beta CDR3 region amplification was performed from RNA transcripts. The HTBI primer set was used in a first-round RT-PCR of the TCR CDR3. TCRdb reprocessed the multiplex PCR reads with MiXCR, giving one entry per CDR3 protein. The data hold under 350,000 distinct CDR3 sequences, with roughly 23% observed a single time. What was sequenced was blood. All receptors derive from a woman between 45 and 65 years old with Graves' hyperthyroidism.

The chain links TRBV24-1 to TRBJ1-3, with D unresolved. This CDR3 has 12 amino acids. Germline CDR1 KGHDR, CDR2 SFDVKD. Trimming took off 0 bases at V and 6 bases at J, with 2 bases between the two ends. In nucleotides, the CDR3 is TGTGCCACCAGTGATTTGGAAAACACCATATATTTT. Translating it yields CATSDLENTIYF.

This clonotype occurred a few times. V usage is TRBV9 and J usage is TRBJ2-3, with D tentatively TRBD2 (6 bases). The CDR3 totals 15 residues. Trimming removed 1 base at V and 5 bases at J, with 14 bases between. Germline loops: CDR1 SGDLS, CDR2 YYNGEE. The CDR3 region is CASSVQRVGIDTQYF. DNA for the CDR3: TGTGCCAGCAGCGTACAGCGGGTTGGTATAGATACGCAGTATTTT.

This clonotype was observed many times. This chain uses TRBV20-1 with TRBJ2-7; the match to TRBD2 covers 7 bases. This CDR3 has 14 amino acids. Germline V CDR1 and CDR2: DFQATT, SNEGSKA (reference sequence). V gave up 2 bases and J gave up 5 bases; unmatched junction bases: 9. Written as DNA, the CDR3 is TGCAGTGCTAGACCCGGGAGGTGGCTCCACGAGCAGTACTTC. Translating gives CSARPGRWLHEQYF.

This clonotype was seen many times. V usage is TRBV20-1 and J usage is TRBJ2-3; D is unclear. This CDR3 region has 10 residues. Looked up from germline, CDR1 is DFQATT and CDR2 is SNEGSKA (reference sequence). Trimming left V 8 bases short and J 3 bases short, with 6 bases between. The CDR3 spells CSLTTDTQYF. In nucleotides, the CDR3 is TGCAGTCTTACGACAGATACGCAGTATTTT.

This clonotype was seen at least ten times. The rearrangement links TRBV2 to TRBJ2-4; maybe TRBD1 (5 bases). This CDR3 spans 15 amino acids. Germline CDR1 and CDR2: SNHLY and FYNNEI. V was trimmed by 3 bases and J by 7 bases, leaving 16 bases between them. This chain's CDR3 is CASSDSSGHKNIQYF. The DNA of the CDR3 is TGTGCCAGCAGTGATTCTTCAGGGCATAAGAACATTCAGTACTTC.

The chain has TRBV7-2 and TRBJ1-2; D might be TRBD1 (5 bases). Germline V gene sequence: CDR1 SGHTA, CDR2 FQGNSA. Trimming cost V 2 bases and J 8 bases, with 12 bases left between them. The CDR3 extends over 13 amino acids. The CDR3 DNA sequence: TGTGCCAGCAGCTTACGGGACCCCTCCGGCTACACCTTC. Encoded protein: CASSLRDPSGYTF.

The table lists this clonotype with many counts. The V and J genes are TRBV19 and TRBJ2-1; 8 bases are a match to TRBD2. The V gene end was trimmed by 5 bases and the J gene end by 1 base; junction bases not matched to a gene: 7. This CDR3 contains 16 residues. Germline values: CDR1 LNHDA, CDR2 SQIVND (reference sequence). The CDR3 loop reads CASSVTGTRSYNEQFF. The DNA of the CDR3 is TGTGCCAGTAGTGTCACCGGGACTAGGTCCTACAATGAGCAGTTCTTC.

This clonotype was seen many times. This rearrangement joins TRBV7-9 to TRBJ1-1; no clear D. Germline V gene lookup returns CDR1 SEHNR and CDR2 FQNEAQ (reference sequence). CDR3 length: 14 amino acids. Trimming cost V 5 bases and J 2 bases, with 12 bases left between them. In DNA, the CDR3 is TGTGCCAGCAGCGGGCGGACGCAAAACACTGAAGCTTTCTTT. Translating gives CASSGRTQNTEAFF.

This clonotype was counted ten times or more. The chain has TRBV7-3 and TRBJ2-1; D is ambiguous. The CDR3 covers 15 residues. Trimming stripped 5 bases from V and 4 bases from J, with 15 bases between. CDR1 is SGHTA and CDR2 is FQGTGA in the germline V gene. CDR3 coding DNA: TGTGCCAGCAGCCCATCAAGTCTAAATTACAATGAGCAGTTCTTC. Amino acid sequence: CASSPSSLNYNEQFF.

This clonotype was recorded many times. At one boundary the junction diverges from the germline segment, which might be a read error. The CDR3 sequence: CASRLAGEETQYF. The CDR3 DNA is TGTGCCAGCAGGTTAGCGGGAGAAGAGACCCAGTACTTC. This chain links TRBV11-2 with TRBJ2-5; 9 bases fit TRBD2. The CDR3 covers 13 residues. Germline V gene sequence: CDR1 SGHAT, CDR2 FQNNGV. Supplemented by reference TRBV11-2 and TRBJ2-5, the full variable domain reads EAGVAQSPRYKIIEKRQSVAFWCNPISGHATLYWYQQILGQGPKLLIQFQNNGVVDDSQLPKDRFSAERLKGVDSTLKIQPAKLEDSAVYLCASRLAGEETQYFGPGTRLLVL.

This clonotype was found many times. V gene TRBV5-1 combines with J gene TRBJ2-1, with 8 bases that match TRBD2. Looked up from germline, CDR1 is SGHRS and CDR2 is YFSETQ. CDR3 size: 14 residues. The ends lost 4 bases at V and 10 bases at J; junction bases unmatched: 10. CDR3 nucleotide sequence: TGCGCCAGCAGCGGGGGTCGGACTAGCAGCGAGCAGTTCTTC. Translated, it gives CASSGGRTSSEQFF.

V and J are TRBV19 and TRBJ1-3; D gene unclear. Germline V CDR1 and CDR2: LNHDA, SQIVND (reference sequence). Deletions cut 8 bases from V and 0 bases from J, with 8 bases between. This CDR3 has 13 amino acids. This chain's CDR3 is CASDNGSGNTIYF. As DNA, the CDR3 is TGTGCCAGTGACAACGGCTCTGGAAACACCATATATTTT. Full variable domain (rest looked up from reference TRBV19 and TRBJ1-3): DGGITQSPKYLFRKEGQNVTLSCEQNLNHDAMYWYRQDPGQGLRLIYYSQIVNDFQKGDIAEGYSVSREKKESFPLTVTSAQKNPTAFYLCASDNGSGNTIYFGEGSWLTVV.

This clonotype was detected ten times or more. This sequence joins TRBV7-8 and TRBJ2-1, with 9 bases identical to TRBD2. Trimming removed 1 base from V and 3 bases from J; junction bases left unmatched: 4. CDR3 length equals 16 residues. CDR1 SGHVS and CDR2 FQNEAQ come from the germline V gene. CDR3 DNA sequence: TGTGCCAGCAGCTTAGGAGGTAGCGGGAGCTACAATGAGCAGTTCTTC. Amino acids: CASSLGGSGSYNEQFF.

In nucleotides, the CDR3 is TGTGCCAGCAGCGTAGAGGGAACACACATGAACACTGAAGCTTTCTTT. It yields the protein CASSVEGTHMNTEAFF. V is TRBV9 and J is TRBJ1-1; D not resolved. Germline CDR1 SGDLS, CDR2 YYNGEE. There are 16 residues in the CDR3. Trimming shortened V by 0 bases and J by 0 bases, and 12 bases separated the two germline ends.

This clonotype appeared many times. The chain combines TRBV7-2 with TRBJ2-3; 8 bases are a match to TRBD1. CDR3 length: 15 amino acids. V lost 6 bases and J lost 4; bases outside the gene matches: 9. CDR1 is SGHTA and CDR2 is FQGNSA in the germline V gene. CDR3 sequence (DNA): TGTGCCAGCAGACTGGCAGGGGGCGTTTCAGATACGCAGTATTTT. Translated, it gives CASRLAGGVSDTQYF.

This clonotype appeared many times. This chain uses TRBV27 with TRBJ2-5, with D maybe TRBD1 (5 bases). Germline CDR1 and CDR2: MNHEY and SMNVEV (reference sequence). The V end lost 6 bases, the J end lost 2 bases, and 19 bases lay between the germline ends. This CDR3 contains 16 residues. CDR3 sequence reads: CASRVNRRGRQETQYF. CDR3 coding DNA: TGTGCCAGCAGGGTAAACCGTAGGGGCCGACAAGAGACCCAGTACTTC.

This clonotype was picked up many times. The gene calls are TRBV20-1 and TRBJ2-1; D may be TRBD2 (5 bases). V was clipped by 6 bases and J by 6 bases, with 9 bases between them. CDR1 and CDR2 from the germline V gene are DFQATT and SNEGSKA (reference sequence). This CDR3 spans 11 amino acids. The CDR3 reads CSAHRGNEQFF. The CDR3 DNA sequence: TGCAGTGCCCACCGGGGCAATGAGCAGTTCTTC.

The chain links TRBV4-1 to TRBJ1-3; D unclear. This CDR3 is 17 amino acids long. Germline values: CDR1 MGHRA, CDR2 YSYEKL. V dropped 1 base and J dropped 0 bases, with 13 bases sitting between them. CDR3 protein: CASSQGPVWSSGNTIYF. As DNA, the CDR3 is TGCGCCAGCAGCCAAGGCCCGGTTTGGAGCTCTGGAAACACCATATATTTT.

This chain joins TRBV5-6 and TRBJ2-1; D may be TRBD2 (6 bases). V was shortened by 1 base and J by 3 bases, with 11 bases between the two germline ends. Germline V lookup: CDR1 SGHDT, CDR2 YYEEEE. The CDR3 has 15 amino acids. This CDR3 reads CASSLFGGRYNEQFF. The CDR3 nucleotides read TGTGCCAGCAGCTTGTTTGGAGGGCGCTACAATGAGCAGTTCTTC.

This chain uses TRBV29-1 with TRBJ1-2; no clear D. The V and J ends lost 0 bases and 7 bases respectively, with 12 bases between them. Germline V gene lookup returns CDR1 SQVTM and CDR2 ANQGSEA. This CDR3 spans 13 amino acids. CDR3 protein: CSVEDEARVGYTF. CDR3 coding DNA: TGCAGCGTTGAAGACGAGGCTCGTGTTGGCTACACCTTC. The full variable domain, with the rest looked up from reference TRBV29-1 and TRBJ1-2, is SAVISQKPSRDICQRGTSLTIQCQVDSQVTMMFWYRQQPGQSLTLIATANQGSEATYESGFVIDKFPISRPNLTFSTLTVSNMSPEDSSIYLCSVEDEARVGYTFGSGTRLTVV.

This clonotype was seen a handful of times. This rearrangement joins TRBV5-1 to TRBJ1-4; unclear D gene. CDR1 SGHRS and CDR2 YFSETQ come from the germline V gene. Trimming took 4 bases from V and 13 from J, leaving 20 bases between them. The CDR3 totals 14 residues. The CDR3 is CASSPGGPDDTLFF. In nucleotides, the CDR3 is TGCGCCAGCAGCCCCGGCGGGCCGGATGATACACTGTTTTTT. Full variable domain (rest looked up from reference TRBV5-1 and TRBJ1-4): KAGVTQTPRYLIKTRGQQVTLSCSPISGHRSVSWYQQTPGQGLQFLFEYFSETQRNKGNFPGRFSGRQFSNSRSEMNVSTLELGDSALYLCASSPGGPDDTLFFGSGTQLSVL.

The table lists this clonotype with many counts. This chain's CDR3 is CASAGGGLAGGREQYF. The CDR3, as DNA: TGTGCCAGCGCCGGAGGAGGACTAGCGGGAGGGCGCGAGCAGTACTTC. The chain links TRBV28 to TRBJ2-7, with 15 bases fitting TRBD2. V lost 8 bases and J lost 6; bases outside the gene matches: 11. CDR1 and CDR2 from the germline V gene are MDHEN and SYDVKM. The CDR3 runs 16 residues.

This clonotype was detected ten times or more. This chain links TRBV5-1 with TRBJ1-2; TRBD1 might be the D (5 bases). CDR3 size: 15 residues. Germline V gene data show CDR1 as SGHRS and CDR2 as YFSETQ. With 4 bases removed from V and 8 bases from J, the gap between germline ends came to 21 bases. CDR3 amino acids: CASSTATGPPAGYTF. The CDR3 DNA follows: TGCGCCAGCAGCACCGCGACGGGACCTCCAGCGGGCTACACCTTC.

This clonotype appeared many times. The V gene is TRBV6-2 or TRBV6-3, the J gene TRBJ2-7, with 9 bases fitting TRBD2. CDR3 length equals 14 residues. Germline V lookup: CDR1 MNHEY, CDR2 SVGEGT. V gave up 7 bases and J gave up 0 bases; unmatched junction bases: 4. The CDR3 here is CASNRLADSYEQYF. The CDR3 DNA sequence: TGTGCCAGCAACCGACTAGCGGACTCCTACGAGCAGTACTTC.

This chain links TRBV27 with TRBJ1-6; TRBD1 matches at 7 bases. The CDR3 covers 13 residues. Looked up from germline, CDR1 is MNHEY and CDR2 is SMNVEV (reference sequence). Losses at the gene ends were 6 bases for V and 6 bases for J; bases not matched to a gene: 2. The CDR3 protein is CASRTGSNSPLHF. In DNA, the CDR3 is TGTGCCAGCAGGACAGGGAGTAATTCACCCCTCCACTTT.

This clonotype appeared many times. J is TRBJ2-1 and V is TRBV18; possibly TRBD2 for D (6 bases). Germline-derived CDR1 and CDR2 are KGHSH and LQKENI. This CDR3 has 14 residues. Deletions cut 1 base from V and 6 bases from J, with 10 bases between. The DNA of the CDR3 is TGTGCCAGCTCACCACTGGGAGCGGGCAATGAGCAGTTCTTC. Its translation: CASSPLGAGNEQFF.

The chain couples TRBV7-2 to TRBJ2-1, with D possibly being TRBD1 or TRBD2 (5 bases each). Trimming pared 10 bases from V and 0 bases from J, leaving 13 bases between. The CDR3 extends over 14 amino acids. Germline V gene sequence: CDR1 SGHTA, CDR2 FQGNSA. CDR3 loop: CATLWGTSYNEQFF. The CDR3, as DNA: TGTGCCACCCTTTGGGGGACCTCCTACAATGAGCAGTTCTTC. The full variable domain, its missing parts supplied by reference TRBV7-2 and TRBJ2-1, is GAGVSQSPSNKVTEKGKDVELRCDPISGHTALYWYRQSLGQGLEFLIYFQGNSAPDKSGLPSDRFSAERTGGSVSTLTIQRTQQEDSAVYLCATLWGTSYNEQFFGPGTRLTVL.

This clonotype was counted a few times. The rearrangement joins TRBV6-2 or TRBV6-3 to TRBJ1-2; D unclear. The CDR3 is made up of 14 amino acids. Germline CDR1 MNHEY, CDR2 SVGEGT. Deletions cut 2 bases from V and 5 bases from J, with 12 bases between. The CDR3 sequence: CASSYGASLYGYTF. The CDR3 bases are TGTGCCAGCAGTTACGGCGCATCCCTGTATGGCTACACCTTC.